The subject of this entry is one T cell receptor beta chain. The CDR3 has 13 amino acids. The ends were cut back, 7 bases at V and 11 bases at J, with 14 bases in the middle. CDR1 is KGHDR and CDR2 is SFDVKD in the germline V gene. This sample is part of a study of blood T cell repertoires in COVID-19. About the study: Material from acute and convalescent COVID-19 was sourced from the United States, Italy and Spain. T cells, B-cell-depleted T cells, or PBMCs provided the cDNA or gDNA that served as material.

Per the original methods: Quantification of nucleated cells was approximated via reference gene primer amplification. The protocol was immunoSEQ multiplex PCR, while the TCRdb copy is restricted to in-frame clones and leaves out a portion. The V and J calls and the clone size are those of that table, but D and trimming were determined from the DNA. The profile shows approximately 140,000 clones, around 85% of them singletons. The specimen was peripheral blood. This chain connects TRBV24-1 to TRBJ1-6, with D maybe TRBD1 (5 bases). The receptor was derived from a man aged 70 or older with acute or convalescent COVID-19. CDR3 sequence reads: CATSRGRMAPLHF. CDR3 nucleotides: TGTGCCACCAGCCGGGGGAGGATGGCACCCCTCCACTTT.